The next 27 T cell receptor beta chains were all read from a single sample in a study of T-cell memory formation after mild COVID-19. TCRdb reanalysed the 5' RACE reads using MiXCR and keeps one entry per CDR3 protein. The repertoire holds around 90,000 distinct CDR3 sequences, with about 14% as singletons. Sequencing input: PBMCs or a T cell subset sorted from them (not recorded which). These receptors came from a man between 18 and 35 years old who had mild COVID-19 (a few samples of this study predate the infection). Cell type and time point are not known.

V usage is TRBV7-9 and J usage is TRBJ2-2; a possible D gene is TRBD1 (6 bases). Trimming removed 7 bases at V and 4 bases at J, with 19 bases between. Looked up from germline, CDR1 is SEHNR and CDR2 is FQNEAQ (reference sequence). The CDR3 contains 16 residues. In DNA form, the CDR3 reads TGTGCCAGCACCCCGGGAACAGGGACGGGCACCGGGGAGCTGTTTTTT. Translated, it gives CASTPGTGTGTGELFF.

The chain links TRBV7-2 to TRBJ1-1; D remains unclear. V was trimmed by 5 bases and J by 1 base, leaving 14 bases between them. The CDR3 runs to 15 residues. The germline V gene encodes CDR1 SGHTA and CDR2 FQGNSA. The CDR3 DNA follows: TGTGCCAGCAGCCGGACCTCGTGGGCGAACACTGAAGCTTTCTTT. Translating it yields CASSRTSWANTEAFF.

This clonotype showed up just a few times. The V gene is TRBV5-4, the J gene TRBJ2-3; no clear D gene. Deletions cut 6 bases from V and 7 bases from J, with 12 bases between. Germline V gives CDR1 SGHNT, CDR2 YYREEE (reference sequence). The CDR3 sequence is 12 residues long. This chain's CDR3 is CASTDRANTQYF. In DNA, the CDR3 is TGTGCCAGCACTGATAGGGCGAATACGCAGTATTTT.

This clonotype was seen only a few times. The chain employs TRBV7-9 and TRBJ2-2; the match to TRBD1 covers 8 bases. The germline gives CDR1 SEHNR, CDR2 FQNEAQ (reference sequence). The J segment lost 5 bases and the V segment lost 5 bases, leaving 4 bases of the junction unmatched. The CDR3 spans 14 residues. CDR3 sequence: CASSDRQGTGELFF. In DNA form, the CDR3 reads TGTGCCAGCAGCGATCGACAGGGGACCGGGGAGCTGTTTTTT.

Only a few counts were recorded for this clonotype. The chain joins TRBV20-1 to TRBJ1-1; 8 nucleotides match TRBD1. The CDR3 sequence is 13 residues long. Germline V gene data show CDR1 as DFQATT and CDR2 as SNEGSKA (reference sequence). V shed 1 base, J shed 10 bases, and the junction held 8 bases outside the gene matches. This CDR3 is CSARGLGQVTAFF. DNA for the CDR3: TGCAGTGCTAGAGGCTTGGGACAGGTAACAGCTTTCTTT.

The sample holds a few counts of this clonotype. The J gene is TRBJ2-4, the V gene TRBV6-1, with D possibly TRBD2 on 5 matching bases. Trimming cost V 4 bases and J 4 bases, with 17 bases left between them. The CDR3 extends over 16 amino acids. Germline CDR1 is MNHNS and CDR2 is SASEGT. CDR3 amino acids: CASSGPIGLAKNIQYF. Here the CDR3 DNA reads TGTGCCAGCAGTGGACCGATTGGGCTAGCTAAAAACATTCAGTACTTC.

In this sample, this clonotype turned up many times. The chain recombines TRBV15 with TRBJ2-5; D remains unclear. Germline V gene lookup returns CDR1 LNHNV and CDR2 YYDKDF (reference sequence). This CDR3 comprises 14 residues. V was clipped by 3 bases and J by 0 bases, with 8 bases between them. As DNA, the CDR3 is TGTGCCACCAGCAGCGGACGGGACCAAGAGACCCAGTACTTC. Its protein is CATSSGRDQETQYF.

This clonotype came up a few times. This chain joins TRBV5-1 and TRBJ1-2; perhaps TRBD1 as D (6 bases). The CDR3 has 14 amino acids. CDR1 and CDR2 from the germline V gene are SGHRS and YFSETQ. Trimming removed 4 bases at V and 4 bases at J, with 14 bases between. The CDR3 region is CASSQDLRGYGYTF. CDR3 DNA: TGCGCCAGCAGCCAGGACCTCAGGGGCTATGGCTACACCTTC.

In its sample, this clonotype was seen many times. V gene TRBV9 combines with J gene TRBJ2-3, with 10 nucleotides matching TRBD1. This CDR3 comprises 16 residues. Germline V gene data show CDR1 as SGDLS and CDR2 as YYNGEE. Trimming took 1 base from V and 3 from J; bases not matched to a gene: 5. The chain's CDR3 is CASSVPRTGGTDTQYF. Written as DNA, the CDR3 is TGTGCCAGCAGCGTACCGAGGACAGGGGGAACAGATACGCAGTATTTT.

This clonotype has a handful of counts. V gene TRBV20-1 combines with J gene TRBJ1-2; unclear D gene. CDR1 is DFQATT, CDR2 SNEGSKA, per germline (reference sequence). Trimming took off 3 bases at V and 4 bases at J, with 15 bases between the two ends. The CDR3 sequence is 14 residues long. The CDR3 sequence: CSASFWSMGYGYTF. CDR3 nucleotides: TGCAGTGCTAGTTTTTGGAGCATGGGCTATGGCTACACCTTC.

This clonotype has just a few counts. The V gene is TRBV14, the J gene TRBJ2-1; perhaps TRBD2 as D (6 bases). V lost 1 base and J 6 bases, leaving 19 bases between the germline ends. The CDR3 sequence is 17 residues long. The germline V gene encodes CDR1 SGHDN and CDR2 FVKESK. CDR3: CASSQVAGFDLFNEQFF. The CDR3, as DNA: TGTGCCAGCAGCCAAGTGGCGGGGTTCGATCTGTTCAATGAGCAGTTCTTC.

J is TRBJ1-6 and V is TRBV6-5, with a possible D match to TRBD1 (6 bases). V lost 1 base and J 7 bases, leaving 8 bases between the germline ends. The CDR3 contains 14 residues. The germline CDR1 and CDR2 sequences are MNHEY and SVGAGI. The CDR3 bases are TGTGCCAGCAGTTACTATAGGGGGAATTCACCCCTCCACTTT. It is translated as CASSYYRGNSPLHF.

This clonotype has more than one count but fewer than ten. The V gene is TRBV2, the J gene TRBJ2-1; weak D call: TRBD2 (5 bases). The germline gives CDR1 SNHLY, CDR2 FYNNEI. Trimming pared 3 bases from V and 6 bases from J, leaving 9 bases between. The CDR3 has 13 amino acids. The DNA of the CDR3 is TGTGCCAGCAGTGAGCGGGTTTCCAATGAGCAGTTCTTC. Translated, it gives CASSERVSNEQFF.

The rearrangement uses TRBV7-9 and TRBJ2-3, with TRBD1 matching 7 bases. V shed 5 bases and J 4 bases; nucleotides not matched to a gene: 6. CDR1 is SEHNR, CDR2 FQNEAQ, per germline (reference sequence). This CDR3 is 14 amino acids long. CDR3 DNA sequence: TGTGCCAGCAGCGGAACAGGGGCCCCAGATACGCAGTATTTT. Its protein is CASSGTGAPDTQYF.

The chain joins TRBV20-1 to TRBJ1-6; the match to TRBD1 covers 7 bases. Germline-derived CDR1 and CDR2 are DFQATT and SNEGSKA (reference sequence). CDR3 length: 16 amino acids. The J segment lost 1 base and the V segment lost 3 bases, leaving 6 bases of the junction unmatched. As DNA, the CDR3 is TGCAGTGCTAGGGTTACAGGGGAGTCCTATAATTCACCCCTCCACTTT. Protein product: CSARVTGESYNSPLHF.

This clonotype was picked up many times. CDR3 nucleotide sequence: TGTGCCAGCAGCCCCACGGGAGGGGGGTTATCCGAGCAGTACTTC. Encoded protein: CASSPTGGGLSEQYF. The chain links TRBV9 to TRBJ2-7; 8 bases line up with TRBD2. V lost 4 bases, J lost 6 bases, and 12 bases stayed unmatched. The CDR3 sequence is 15 residues long. Germline-derived CDR1 and CDR2 are SGDLS and YYNGEE.

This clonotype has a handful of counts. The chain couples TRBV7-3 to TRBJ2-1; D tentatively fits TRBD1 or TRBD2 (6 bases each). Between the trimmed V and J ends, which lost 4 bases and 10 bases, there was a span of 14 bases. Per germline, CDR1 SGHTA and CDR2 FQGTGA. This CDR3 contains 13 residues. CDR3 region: CASSSGAGWEQFF. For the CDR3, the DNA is TGTGCCAGCAGCTCGGGGGCCGGGTGGGAGCAGTTCTTC.

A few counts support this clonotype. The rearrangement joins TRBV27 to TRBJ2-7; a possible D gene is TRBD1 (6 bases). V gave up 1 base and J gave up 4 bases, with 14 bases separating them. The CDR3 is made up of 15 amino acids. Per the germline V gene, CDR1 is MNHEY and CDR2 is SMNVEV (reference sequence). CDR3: CASSLFGTRPYEQYF. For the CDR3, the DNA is TGTGCCAGCAGTTTATTCGGGACACGTCCTTACGAGCAGTACTTC.

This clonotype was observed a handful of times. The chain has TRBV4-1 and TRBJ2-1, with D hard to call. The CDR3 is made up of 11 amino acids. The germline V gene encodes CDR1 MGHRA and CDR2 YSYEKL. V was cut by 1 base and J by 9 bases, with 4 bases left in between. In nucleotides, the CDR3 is TGCGCCAGCAGCCAAGGGACTGAGCAGTTCTTC. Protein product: CASSQGTEQFF.

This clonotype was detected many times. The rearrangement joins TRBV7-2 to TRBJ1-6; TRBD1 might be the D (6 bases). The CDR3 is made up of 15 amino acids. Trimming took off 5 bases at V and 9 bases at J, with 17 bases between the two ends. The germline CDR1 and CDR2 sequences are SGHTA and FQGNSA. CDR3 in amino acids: CASSPGVGAASPLHF. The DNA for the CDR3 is TGTGCCAGCAGCCCAGGGGTAGGGGCGGCTTCACCCCTCCACTTT.

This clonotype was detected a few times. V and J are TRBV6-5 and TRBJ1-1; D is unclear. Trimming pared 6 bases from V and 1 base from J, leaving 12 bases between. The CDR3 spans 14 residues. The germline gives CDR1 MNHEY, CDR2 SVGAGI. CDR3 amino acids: CASSYRSPNTEAFF. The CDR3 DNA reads TGTGCCAGCAGCTATCGGAGCCCGAACACTGAAGCTTTCTTT.

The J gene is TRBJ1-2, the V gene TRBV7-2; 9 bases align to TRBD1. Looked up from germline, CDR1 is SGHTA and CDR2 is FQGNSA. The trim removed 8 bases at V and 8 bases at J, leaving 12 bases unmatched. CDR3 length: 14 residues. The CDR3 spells CASPSTGGALGYTF. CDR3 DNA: TGTGCCAGCCCCTCTACAGGGGGCGCGTTGGGCTACACCTTC.

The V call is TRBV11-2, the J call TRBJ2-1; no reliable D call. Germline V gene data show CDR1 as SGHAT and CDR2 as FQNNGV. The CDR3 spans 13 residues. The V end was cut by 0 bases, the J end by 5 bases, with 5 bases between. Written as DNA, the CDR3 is TGTGCCAGCAGCTTAGACAGCCACAATGAGCAGTTCTTC. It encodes CASSLDSHNEQFF. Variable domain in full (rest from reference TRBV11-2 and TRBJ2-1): EAGVAQSPRYKIIEKRQSVAFWCNPISGHATLYWYQQILGQGPKLLIQFQNNGVVDDSQLPKDRFSAERLKGVDSTLKIQPAKLEDSAVYLCASSLDSHNEQFFGPGTRLTVL.

The DNA of the CDR3 is TGTGCCAGCAGGGTTGGAGGCACTGAAGCTTTCTTT. Protein: CASRVGGTEAFF. The chain joins TRBV6-5 to TRBJ1-1; no firm D call. The CDR3 contains 12 residues. Germline V CDR1 and CDR2: MNHEY, SVGAGI. V shed 6 bases and J shed 4 bases, with 9 bases lying between them.

CDR3 coding DNA: TGTGCCAGCACCTCTCCGGGACTAGCCGTTGAAGAGACCCAGTACTTC. Residues: CASTSPGLAVEETQYF. J is TRBJ2-5 and V is TRBV7-9; the match to TRBD2 covers 9 bases. V shed 7 bases, J shed 3 bases, and the junction held 12 bases outside the gene matches. The germline V gene has CDR1 SEHNR and CDR2 FQNEAQ (reference sequence). The CDR3 spans 16 residues.

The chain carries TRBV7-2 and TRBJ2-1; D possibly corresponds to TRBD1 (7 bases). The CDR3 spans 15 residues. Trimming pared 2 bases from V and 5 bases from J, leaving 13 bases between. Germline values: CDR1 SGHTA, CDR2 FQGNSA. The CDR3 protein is CASSLTRGADNEQFF. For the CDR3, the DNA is TGTGCCAGCAGCTTAACCAGGGGGGCAGACAATGAGCAGTTCTTC.

The CDR3 is CASLLGLDTEAFF. The CDR3 DNA reads TGTGCCAGCCTTTTGGGGTTGGACACTGAAGCTTTCTTT. The chain links TRBV28 to TRBJ1-1, with D uncertain. There are 13 residues in the CDR3. V shed 8 bases and J shed 3 bases, with 13 bases lying between them. Germline V CDR1 and CDR2: MDHEN, SYDVKM.